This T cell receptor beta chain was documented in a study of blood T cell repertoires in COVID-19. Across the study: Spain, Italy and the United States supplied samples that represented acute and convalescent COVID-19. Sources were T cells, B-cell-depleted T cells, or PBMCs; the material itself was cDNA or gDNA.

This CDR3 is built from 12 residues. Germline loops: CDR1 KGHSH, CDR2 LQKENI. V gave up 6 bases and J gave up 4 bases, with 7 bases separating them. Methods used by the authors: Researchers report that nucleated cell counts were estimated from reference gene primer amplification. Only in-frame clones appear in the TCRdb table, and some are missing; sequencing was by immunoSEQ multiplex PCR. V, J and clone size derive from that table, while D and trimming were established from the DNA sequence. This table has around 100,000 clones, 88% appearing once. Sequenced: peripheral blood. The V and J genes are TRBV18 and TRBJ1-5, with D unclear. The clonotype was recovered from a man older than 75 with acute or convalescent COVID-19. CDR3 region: CASSGENQPQHF. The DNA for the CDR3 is TGTGCCAGCTCTGGGGAGAATCAGCCCCAGCATTTT.